This TCR beta chain emerged from a study of T cell repertoires in cytomegalovirus infection. Broader study findings: What dominated the ex vivo response were HLA-C-restricted CMV-specific TCR beta clonotypes.

This clonotype has at least ten counts. Its antigen is still unknown. V lost 1 base and J 11 bases, leaving 14 bases between the germline ends. The germline CDR1 and CDR2 sequences are SGHVS and FNYEAQ. The CDR3 is 13 residues long. TCRdb recomputed calls from the reads with MiXCR, one row per CDR3 protein. The data hold more than 250,000 distinct CDR3 sequences, with 25% observed a single time. This sequence originates from a human donor in good health (CMV status not recorded). Some clones in this sample may be carry-over from other donors' samples. The input for sequencing was cultured PBMCs, taken from culture after CMV antigen stimulation. The V and J genes are TRBV7-6 and TRBJ1-1; D gene uncertain. CDR3 nucleotide sequence: TGTGCCAGCAGCTTAGAGATCGGGATGGGGGCTTTCTTT. Its translation is CASSLEIGMGAFF.